This T cell receptor (beta chain) emerged from a study of T cells in women clearing cervical HPV infection. Only in-frame clones appear in the TCRdb table, and some are missing; sequencing was by immunoSEQ multiplex PCR. Its listing shows more than 40,000 clones. CDR3 length: 14 residues. The ends lost 6 bases at V and 7 bases at J; junction bases unmatched: 9. Germline V lookup: CDR1 SNHLY, CDR2 FYNNEI. As to this clone: With the read ending 3 residues before the CDR3 end, the germline J gene is used to fill in that end.

The genes are TRBV2 and TRBJ1-2; 9 nucleotides line up with TRBD1. The specimen was blood buffy coat. This clonotype was sampled from a woman between 18 and 75 years old with a cervical HPV16 infection that either progressed to CIN3+ or cleared (not recorded which). Here the CDR3 reads CASRTGGSLLGYTF. The covered CDR3 bases are TGTGCCAGCAGGACAGGGGGGAGTTTGCTTGGC.